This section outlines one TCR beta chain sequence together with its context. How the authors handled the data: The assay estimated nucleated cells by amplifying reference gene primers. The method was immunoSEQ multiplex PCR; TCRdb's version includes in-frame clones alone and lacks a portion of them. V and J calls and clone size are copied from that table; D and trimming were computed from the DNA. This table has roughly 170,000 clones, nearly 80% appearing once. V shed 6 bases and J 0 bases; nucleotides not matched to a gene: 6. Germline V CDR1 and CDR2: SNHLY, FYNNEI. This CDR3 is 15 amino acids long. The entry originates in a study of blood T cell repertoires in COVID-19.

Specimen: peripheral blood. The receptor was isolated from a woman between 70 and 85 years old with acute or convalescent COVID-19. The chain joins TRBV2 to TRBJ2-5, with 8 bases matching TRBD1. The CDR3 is CASSRDRRYQETQYF. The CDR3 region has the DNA TGTGCCAGCAGCCGGGACAGGCGGTACCAAGAGACCCAGTACTTC.